This entry lists 14 T cell receptor beta chains sequenced from one sample in a study of response to subunit inactivated influenza vaccine. TCRdb fed the RT-PCR reads into MiXCR, producing one record per CDR3 protein. This sample has under 550,000 distinct CDR3 sequences, with 6% to 9% found just once. This specimen was PBMCs from blood, taken around 25 months after vaccination. These receptors were taken from a man between 50 and 75 years old who received an inactivated influenza vaccine.

In the case of this clonotype: Possible read error: a much larger clone is one base away. The rearrangement links TRBV9 to TRBJ2-3; the D gene is possibly TRBD1 (5 bases). Trimming removed 4 bases from V and 0 bases from J, with 9 bases in between. The V gene's germline CDR1 is SGDLS and CDR2 YYNGEE. This CDR3 has 14 amino acids. The CDR3 loop is CASSSTASTDTQYF. The CDR3 nucleotides are TGTGCCAGCAGCTCGACAGCTAGCACAGATACGCAGTATTTT. Together with reference TRBV9 and TRBJ2-3, the CDR3 gives the full variable domain: DSGVTQTPKHLITATGQRVTLRCSPRSGDLSVYWYQQSLDQGLQFLIQYYNGEERAKGNILERFSAQQFPDLHSELNLSSLELGDSALYFCASSSTASTDTQYFGPGTRLTVL.

This clonotype was counted between two and nine times. This chain uses TRBV12-3 or TRBV12-4 with TRBJ2-3; 7 positions match TRBD2. The CDR3 contains 13 residues. Unmatched junction bases numbered 7, after V lost 6 bases and J lost 7 bases. This CDR3 reads CASRAGVGNTQYF. The CDR3 coding sequence is TGTGCCAGCAGGGCGGGGGTTGGGAATACGCAGTATTTT.

This clonotype was detected many times. The chain carries TRBV6-2 or TRBV6-3 and TRBJ1-2, with a weak D call TRBD1 (6 bases). This CDR3 has 15 residues. Trimming cost V 6 bases and J 5 bases, with 19 bases left between them. The V gene's germline CDR1 is MNHEY and CDR2 SVGEGT. CDR3 sequence: CASRATDSGLYGYTF. The CDR3, as DNA: TGTGCCAGCAGAGCGACGGACAGCGGCCTATATGGCTACACCTTC.

The chain recombines TRBV29-1 with TRBJ1-1, with 10 bases aligning to TRBD1. Germline assignment: CDR1 SQVTM and CDR2 ANQGSEA. V gave up 5 bases and J gave up 6 bases; unmatched junction bases: 12. The CDR3 contains 15 residues. CDR3 region: CSVLEWGTGVSEAFF. The DNA of the CDR3 is TGCAGCGTTCTGGAATGGGGGACAGGGGTTTCTGAAGCTTTCTTT.

This clonotype was seen only a few times. This chain joins TRBV12-3 or TRBV12-4 and TRBJ2-2, with D unclear. The CDR3 has 14 amino acids. V was cut by 3 bases and J by 3 bases, with 8 bases left in between. The chain's CDR3 is CASSFRKYTGELFF. The CDR3 coding sequence is TGTGCCAGCAGTTTCCGGAAGTACACCGGGGAGCTGTTTTTT.

This clonotype was counted between two and nine times. V and J are TRBV24-1 and TRBJ2-2; the match to TRBD2 covers 10 bases. The CDR3 sequence is 15 residues long. Trimming removed 7 bases from V and 7 bases from J; junction bases left unmatched: 8. Germline V CDR1 and CDR2: KGHDR, SFDVKD. The CDR3 protein is CATSERGGRRGELFF. The CDR3, as DNA: TGTGCCACCAGCGAGCGGGGGGGCCGACGCGGGGAGCTGTTTTTT.

The V call is TRBV2, the J call TRBJ1-1; D is undetermined. From germline, CDR1 is SNHLY and CDR2 FYNNEI. Trimming shortened V by 3 bases and J by 3 bases, and 14 bases separated the two germline ends. This CDR3 spans 15 amino acids. The CDR3 sequence is CASSEDSPRYTEAFF. The CDR3 nucleotides are TGTGCCAGCAGTGAGGACTCGCCCCGTTACACTGAAGCTTTCTTT.

This clonotype has just a few counts. This sequence joins TRBV6-1 and TRBJ1-2; D is unresolved. The CDR3 length is 13 residues. Germline V lookup: CDR1 MNHNS, CDR2 SASEGT. V was clipped by 8 bases and J by 0 bases, with 10 bases between them. This CDR3 reads CASFEISNYGYTF. CDR3 DNA: TGTGCCAGCTTTGAAATCTCTAACTATGGCTACACCTTC.

This clonotype was picked up a small number of times. The chain links TRBV23-1 to TRBJ2-3, with a tentative D call TRBD1 (6 bases). TRBV23-1 counts as an open reading frame of uncertain function. The CDR3 loop spans 15 amino acids. Deletions cut 6 bases from V and 1 base from J, with 14 bases between. The CDR3 coding sequence is TGCGCCAGCAGGGCCACTCAGGGGCGCACAGATACGCAGTATTTT. Its translation: CASRATQGRTDTQYF.

The table lists this clonotype with many counts. This chain uses TRBV19 with TRBJ2-1; no reliable D call. Germline-derived CDR1 and CDR2 are LNHDA and SQIVND (reference sequence). CDR3 length equals 13 residues. V was pared by 4 bases and J by 8 bases, with 12 bases between. In nucleotides, the CDR3 is TGTGCCAGTAGTAATCGAAGGGTCGATGAGCAGTTCTTC. This encodes CASSNRRVDEQFF. Full variable domain (rest looked up from reference TRBV19 and TRBJ2-1): DGGITQSPKYLFRKEGQNVTLSCEQNLNHDAMYWYRQDPGQGLRLIYYSQIVNDFQKGDIAEGYSVSREKKESFPLTVTSAQKNPTAFYLCASSNRRVDEQFFGPGTRLTVL.

This clonotype was observed a handful of times. This chain uses TRBV20-1 with TRBJ2-3; maybe TRBD2 (5 bases). Trimming cost V 4 bases and J 1 base, with 9 bases left between them. The CDR3 runs to 13 residues. CDR1 and CDR2 (germline): DFQATT, SNEGSKA (reference sequence). In DNA, the CDR3 is TGCAGTGCTAAGTATAGCGGCACAGATACGCAGTATTTT. Residues: CSAKYSGTDTQYF.

This chain joins TRBV5-5 and TRBJ1-1; 8 bases match TRBD1. The junction had 4 bases not matched to a gene; V was cut back by 0 bases and J by 3 bases. This CDR3 is 15 amino acids long. Germline V gene data show CDR1 as SGHKS and CDR2 as YYEKEE (reference sequence). Written as DNA, the CDR3 is TGTGCCAGCAGCTTGGCCAGGGGGCTGGACACTGAAGCTTTCTTT. Translating it yields CASSLARGLDTEAFF.

This clonotype has a count of ten or more. V is TRBV20-1 and J is TRBJ1-2, with D possibly being TRBD1 (6 bases). This CDR3 has 15 amino acids. CDR1 is DFQATT, CDR2 SNEGSKA, per germline (reference sequence). V gave up 1 base and J gave up 1 base, with 13 bases separating them. The CDR3 protein is CSARAGDGDNYGYTF. For the CDR3, the DNA is TGCAGTGCTAGAGCAGGGGACGGGGATAACTATGGCTACACCTTC.

The chain joins TRBV20-1 to TRBJ1-5, with D maybe TRBD1 (6 bases). The CDR3 has 14 residues. The germline CDR1 and CDR2 sequences are DFQATT and SNEGSKA (reference sequence). The V end was cut by 6 bases, the J end by 0 bases, with 12 bases between. DNA of the CDR3: TGCAGTGCCAGGACAGCTTATAGCAATCAGCCCCAGCATTTT. Its translation is CSARTAYSNQPQHF.